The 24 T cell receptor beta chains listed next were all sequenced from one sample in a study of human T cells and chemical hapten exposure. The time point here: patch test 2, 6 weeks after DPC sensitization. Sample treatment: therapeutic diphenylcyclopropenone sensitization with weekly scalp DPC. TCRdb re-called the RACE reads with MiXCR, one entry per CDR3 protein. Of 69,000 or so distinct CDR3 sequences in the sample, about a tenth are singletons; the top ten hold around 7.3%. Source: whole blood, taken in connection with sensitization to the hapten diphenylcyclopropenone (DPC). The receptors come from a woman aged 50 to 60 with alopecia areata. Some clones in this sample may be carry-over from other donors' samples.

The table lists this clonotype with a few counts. The CDR3, as DNA: TGTGCCAGCAGCCCCGTCAGACAGGGAGGGCCAGATACGCAGTATTTT. Translating it yields CASSPVRQGGPDTQYF. The genes are TRBV5-4 and TRBJ2-3; D possibly uses TRBD1 or TRBD2 (7 bases each). Deletions cut 4 bases from V and 4 bases from J, with 19 bases between. The CDR3 has 16 residues. The germline V gene encodes CDR1 SGHNT and CDR2 YYREEE (reference sequence). The variable domain in full, completed from reference TRBV5-4 and TRBJ2-3, reads ETGVTQSPTHLIKTRGQQVTLRCSSQSGHNTVSWYQQALGQGPQFIFQYYREEENGRGNFPPRFSGLQFPNYSSELNVNALELDDSALYLCASSPVRQGGPDTQYFGPGTRLTVL.

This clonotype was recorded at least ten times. The CDR3 DNA follows: TGTGCCAGCAGCCAAAGAACAGGGGGCCGATATGGCTACACCTTC. Translating gives CASSQRTGGRYGYTF. This chain uses TRBV3-1 with TRBJ1-2; 9 bases agree with TRBD1. Germline V gives CDR1 LGHDT, CDR2 YNNKEL (reference sequence). The CDR3 is 15 amino acids. V gave up 2 bases and J gave up 5 bases; unmatched junction bases: 6.

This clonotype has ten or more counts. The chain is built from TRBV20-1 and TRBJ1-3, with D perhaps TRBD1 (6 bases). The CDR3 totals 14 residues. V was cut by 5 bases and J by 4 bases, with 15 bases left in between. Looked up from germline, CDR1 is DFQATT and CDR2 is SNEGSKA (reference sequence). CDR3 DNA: TGCAGTGCTGGGGGCCAGGGTGGCGGAAACACCATATATTTT. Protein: CSAGGQGGGNTIYF.

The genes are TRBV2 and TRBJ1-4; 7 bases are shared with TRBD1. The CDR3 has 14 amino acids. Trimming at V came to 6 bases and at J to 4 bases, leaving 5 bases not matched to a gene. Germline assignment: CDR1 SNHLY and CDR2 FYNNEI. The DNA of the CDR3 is TGTGCCAGCAGCGAACAGGGGCTTAATGAAAAACTGTTTTTT. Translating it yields CASSEQGLNEKLFF.

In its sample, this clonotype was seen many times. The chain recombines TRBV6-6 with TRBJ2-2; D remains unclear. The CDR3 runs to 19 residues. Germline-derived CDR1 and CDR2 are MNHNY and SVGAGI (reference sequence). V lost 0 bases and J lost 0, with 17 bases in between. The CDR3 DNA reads TGTGCCAGCAGTTACTCCGTAACCCAGGCCATCGCGAACACCGGGGAGCTGTTTTTT. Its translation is CASSYSVTQAIANTGELFF.

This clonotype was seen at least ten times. CDR3 amino acids: CASSLGLAGGNNEQFF. The CDR3 DNA follows: TGTGCCAGCTCACTTGGACTAGCGGGAGGGAACAATGAGCAGTTCTTC. The chain employs TRBV18 and TRBJ2-1, with 15 bases lining up with TRBD2. The CDR3 is made up of 16 amino acids. V was pared by 4 bases and J by 5 bases, with 3 bases of the junction left unmatched. From germline, CDR1 is KGHSH and CDR2 LQKENI.

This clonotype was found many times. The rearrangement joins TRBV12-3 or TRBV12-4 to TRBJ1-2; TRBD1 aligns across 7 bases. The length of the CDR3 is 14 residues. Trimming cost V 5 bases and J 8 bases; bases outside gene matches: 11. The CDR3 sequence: CASSQDRVSSGYTF. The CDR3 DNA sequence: TGTGCCAGCAGTCAAGACAGGGTCTCCTCCGGCTACACCTTC.

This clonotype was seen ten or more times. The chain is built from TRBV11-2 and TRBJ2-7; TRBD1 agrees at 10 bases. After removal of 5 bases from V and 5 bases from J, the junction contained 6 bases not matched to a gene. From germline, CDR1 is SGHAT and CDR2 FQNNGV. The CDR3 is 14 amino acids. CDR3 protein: CASSQRTGGDEQYF. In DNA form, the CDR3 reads TGTGCCAGCAGCCAACGGACAGGGGGGGACGAGCAGTACTTC.

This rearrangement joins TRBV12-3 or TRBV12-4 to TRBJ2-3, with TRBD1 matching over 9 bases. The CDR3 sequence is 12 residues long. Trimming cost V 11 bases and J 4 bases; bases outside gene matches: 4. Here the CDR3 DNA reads TGTGCCGTACAGGGGGCGTCAGATACGCAGTATTTT. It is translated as CAVQGASDTQYF.

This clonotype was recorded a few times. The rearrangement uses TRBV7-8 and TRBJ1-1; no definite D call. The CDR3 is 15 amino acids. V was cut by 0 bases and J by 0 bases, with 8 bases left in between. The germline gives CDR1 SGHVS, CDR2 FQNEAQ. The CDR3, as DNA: TGTGCCAGCAGCTTAGCAGGGTGGATGAACACTGAAGCTTTCTTT. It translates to CASSLAGWMNTEAFF. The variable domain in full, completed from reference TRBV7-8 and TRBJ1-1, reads GAGVSQSPRYKVAKRGQDVALRCDPISGHVSLFWYQQALGQGPEFLTYFQNEAQLDKSGLPSDRFFAERPEGSVSTLKIQRTQQEDSAVYLCASSLAGWMNTEAFFGQGTRLTVV.

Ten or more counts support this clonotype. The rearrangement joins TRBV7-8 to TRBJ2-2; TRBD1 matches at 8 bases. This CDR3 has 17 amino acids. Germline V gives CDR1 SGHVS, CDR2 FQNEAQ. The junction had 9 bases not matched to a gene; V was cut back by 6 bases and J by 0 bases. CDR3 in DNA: TGTGCCAGCAGGCTCTTCGTGGGACAGGCGAACACCGGGGAGCTGTTTTTT. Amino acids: CASRLFVGQANTGELFF. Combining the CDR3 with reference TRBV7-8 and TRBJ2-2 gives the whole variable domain GAGVSQSPRYKVAKRGQDVALRCDPISGHVSLFWYQQALGQGPEFLTYFQNEAQLDKSGLPSDRFFAERPEGSVSTLKIQRTQQEDSAVYLCASRLFVGQANTGELFFGEGSRLTVL.

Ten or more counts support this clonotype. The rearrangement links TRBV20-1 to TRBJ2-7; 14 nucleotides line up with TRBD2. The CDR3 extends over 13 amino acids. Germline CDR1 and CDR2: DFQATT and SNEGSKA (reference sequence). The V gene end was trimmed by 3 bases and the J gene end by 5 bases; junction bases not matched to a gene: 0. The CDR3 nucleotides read TGCAGTGCTAGGGGACTAGCGGGAGACGAGCAGTACTTC. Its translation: CSARGLAGDEQYF.

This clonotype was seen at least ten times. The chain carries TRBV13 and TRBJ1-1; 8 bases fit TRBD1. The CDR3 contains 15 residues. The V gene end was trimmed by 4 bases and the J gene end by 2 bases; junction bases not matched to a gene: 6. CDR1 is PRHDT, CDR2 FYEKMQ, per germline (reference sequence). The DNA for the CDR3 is TGTGCCAGCAGCTCGTCAGGGGGCCCAAACACTGAAGCTTTCTTT. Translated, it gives CASSSSGGPNTEAFF.

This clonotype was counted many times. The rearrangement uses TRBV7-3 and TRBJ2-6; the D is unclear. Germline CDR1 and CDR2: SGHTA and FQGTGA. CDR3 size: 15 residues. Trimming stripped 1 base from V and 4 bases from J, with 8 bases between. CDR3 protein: CASSLMLAGANVLTF. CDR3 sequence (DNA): TGTGCCAGCAGCTTAATGTTGGCAGGGGCCAACGTCCTGACTTTC.

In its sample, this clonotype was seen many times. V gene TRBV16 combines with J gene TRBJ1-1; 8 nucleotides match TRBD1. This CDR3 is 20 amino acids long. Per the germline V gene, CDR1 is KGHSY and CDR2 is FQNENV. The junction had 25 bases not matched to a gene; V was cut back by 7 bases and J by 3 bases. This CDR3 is CASNLKWAGGVDQVDTEAFF. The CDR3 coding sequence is TGTGCCAGCAACCTGAAATGGGCAGGGGGCGTGGATCAGGTAGACACTGAAGCTTTCTTT.

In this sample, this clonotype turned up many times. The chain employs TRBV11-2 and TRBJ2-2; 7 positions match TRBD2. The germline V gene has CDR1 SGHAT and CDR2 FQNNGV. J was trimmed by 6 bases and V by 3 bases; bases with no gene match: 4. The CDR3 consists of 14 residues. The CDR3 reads CASSFRGRAGELFF. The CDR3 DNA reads TGTGCCAGCAGCTTCCGCGGGAGAGCCGGGGAGCTGTTTTTT.

The CDR3: CSVERVVFDTEAFF. The CDR3 DNA follows: TGCAGCGTTGAAAGGGTGGTTTTTGACACTGAAGCTTTCTTT. V gene TRBV29-1 combines with J gene TRBJ1-1; D is unresolved. CDR3 length: 14 amino acids. V shed 2 bases and J shed 3 bases, with 13 bases lying between them. Germline V CDR1 and CDR2: SQVTM, ANQGSEA.

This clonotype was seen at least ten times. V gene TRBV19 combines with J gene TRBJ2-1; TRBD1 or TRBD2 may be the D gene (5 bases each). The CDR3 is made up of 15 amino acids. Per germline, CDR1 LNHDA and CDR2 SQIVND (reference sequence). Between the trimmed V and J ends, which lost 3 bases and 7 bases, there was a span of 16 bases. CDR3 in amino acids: CASSIPLGVGNEQFF. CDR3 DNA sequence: TGTGCCAGTAGTATCCCACTAGGGGTTGGGAATGAGCAGTTCTTC.

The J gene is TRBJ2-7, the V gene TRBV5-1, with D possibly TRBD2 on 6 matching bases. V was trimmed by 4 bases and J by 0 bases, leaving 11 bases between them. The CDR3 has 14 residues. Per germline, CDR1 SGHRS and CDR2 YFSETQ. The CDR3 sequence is CASSPRDFSYEQYF. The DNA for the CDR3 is TGCGCCAGCAGCCCCCGGGACTTCTCCTACGAGCAGTACTTC.

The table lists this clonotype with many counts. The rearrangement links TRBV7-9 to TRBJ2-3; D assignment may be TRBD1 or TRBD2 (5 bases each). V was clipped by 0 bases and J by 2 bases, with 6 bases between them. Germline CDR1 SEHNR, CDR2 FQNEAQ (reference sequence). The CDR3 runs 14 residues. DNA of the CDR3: TGTGCCAGCAGCTTAGCGGGACCCACAGATACGCAGTATTTT. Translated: CASSLAGPTDTQYF.

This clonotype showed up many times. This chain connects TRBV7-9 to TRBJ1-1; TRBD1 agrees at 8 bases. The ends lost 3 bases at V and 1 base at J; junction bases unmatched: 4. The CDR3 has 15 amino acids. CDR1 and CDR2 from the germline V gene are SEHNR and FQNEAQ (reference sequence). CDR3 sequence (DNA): TGTGCCAGCAGCTTCGACAGGGGCTCGAACACTGAAGCTTTCTTT. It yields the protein CASSFDRGSNTEAFF.

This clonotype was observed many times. CDR3 sequence reads: CSANTPGQGPYNSPLHF. The DNA for the CDR3 is TGCAGTGCCAACACTCCGGGACAGGGTCCCTATAATTCACCCCTCCACTTT. This chain connects TRBV20-1 to TRBJ1-6, with 9 nucleotides matching TRBD1. Germline CDR1 and CDR2: DFQATT and SNEGSKA (reference sequence). The CDR3 is made up of 17 amino acids. Trimming took 6 bases from V and 2 from J; bases not matched to a gene: 11.

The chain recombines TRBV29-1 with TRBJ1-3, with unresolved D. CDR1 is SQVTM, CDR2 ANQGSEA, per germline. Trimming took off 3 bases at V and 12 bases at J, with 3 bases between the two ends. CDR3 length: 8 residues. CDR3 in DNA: TGCAGCGTTGAGGGCATATATTTT. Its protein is CSVEGIYF. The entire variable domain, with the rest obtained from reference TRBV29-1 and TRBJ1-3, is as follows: SAVISQKPSRDICQRGTSLTIQCQVDSQVTMMFWYRQQPGQSLTLIATANQGSEATYESGFVIDKFPISRPNLTFSTLTVSNMSPEDSSIYLCSVEGIYFGEGSWLTVV.

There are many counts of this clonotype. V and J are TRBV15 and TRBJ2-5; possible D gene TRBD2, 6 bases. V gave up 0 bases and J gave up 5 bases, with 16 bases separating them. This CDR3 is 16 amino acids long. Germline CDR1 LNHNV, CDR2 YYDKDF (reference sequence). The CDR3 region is CATSRENSGVGETQYF. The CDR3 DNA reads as TGTGCCACCAGCAGAGAAAATTCGGGAGTGGGGGAGACCCAGTACTTC. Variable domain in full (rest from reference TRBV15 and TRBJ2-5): DAMVIQNPRYQVTQFGKPVTLSCSQTLNHNVMYWYQQKSSQAPKLLFHYYDKDFNNEADTPDNFQSRRPNTSFCFLDIRSPGLGDTAMYLCATSRENSGVGETQYFGPGTRLLVL.